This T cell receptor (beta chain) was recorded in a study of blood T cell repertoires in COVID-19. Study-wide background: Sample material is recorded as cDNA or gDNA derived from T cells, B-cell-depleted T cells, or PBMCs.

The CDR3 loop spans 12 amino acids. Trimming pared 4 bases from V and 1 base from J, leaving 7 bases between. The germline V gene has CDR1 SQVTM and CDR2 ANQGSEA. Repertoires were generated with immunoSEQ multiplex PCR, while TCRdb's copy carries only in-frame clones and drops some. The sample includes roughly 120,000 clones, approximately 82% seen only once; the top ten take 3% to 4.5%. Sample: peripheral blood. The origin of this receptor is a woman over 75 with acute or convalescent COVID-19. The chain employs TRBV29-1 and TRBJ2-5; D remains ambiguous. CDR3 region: CSVANSQETQYF. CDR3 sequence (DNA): TGCAGCGTTGCAAACAGCCAAGAGACCCAGTACTTC.